This T cell receptor (beta chain) appears in the sequencing data of a study of blood T cells in healthy people across ages. Study-level findings and limits: Age advanced and TCR beta diversity per million T cells fell, roughly linearly.

This clonotype was counted between two and nine times. Its specificity is unknown. Together with a sample-barcoded 5' primer, a J-beta primer mix was included in a second PCR lasting about 6 to 11 cycles. TCRdb recomputed calls from the 5' RACE reads with MiXCR, one row per CDR3 protein. The data show around 800,000 distinct CDR3 sequences, under 30% seen once. A further study also used this sample, focusing on T cells of mothers and their children.

The sequence was obtained from a boy under 18 in good health. Material: blood.

The CDR3 region is CASSLYGQPRGGYTF. CDR3 coding DNA: TGTGCCAGCAGTTTATATGGACAGCCCAGGGGAGGCTACACCTTC. The chain joins TRBV28 to TRBJ1-2, with D perhaps TRBD1 (6 bases). Germline V lookup: CDR1 MDHEN, CDR2 SYDVKM. This CDR3 is built from 15 residues. V lost 1 base and J lost 8, with 17 bases in between.